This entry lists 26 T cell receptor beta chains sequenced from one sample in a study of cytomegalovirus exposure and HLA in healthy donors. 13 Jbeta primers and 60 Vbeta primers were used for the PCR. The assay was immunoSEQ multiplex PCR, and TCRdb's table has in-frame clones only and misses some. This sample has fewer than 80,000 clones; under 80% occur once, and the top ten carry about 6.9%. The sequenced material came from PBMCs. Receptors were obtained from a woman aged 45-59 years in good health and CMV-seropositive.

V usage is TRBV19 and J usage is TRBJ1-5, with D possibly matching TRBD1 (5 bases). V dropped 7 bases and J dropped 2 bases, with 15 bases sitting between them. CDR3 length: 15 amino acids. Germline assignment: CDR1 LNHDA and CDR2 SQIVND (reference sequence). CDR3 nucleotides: TGTGCCAGTATAAGCGGGGGGGGAGGCAATCAGCCCCAGCATTTT. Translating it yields CASISGGGGNQPQHF.

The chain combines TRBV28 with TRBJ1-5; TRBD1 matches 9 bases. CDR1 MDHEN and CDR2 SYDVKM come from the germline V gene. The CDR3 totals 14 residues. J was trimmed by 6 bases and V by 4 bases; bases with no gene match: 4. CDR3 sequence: CASSSSGQGQPQHF. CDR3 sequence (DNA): TGTGCCAGCAGTTCGTCGGGACAGGGTCAGCCCCAGCATTTT.

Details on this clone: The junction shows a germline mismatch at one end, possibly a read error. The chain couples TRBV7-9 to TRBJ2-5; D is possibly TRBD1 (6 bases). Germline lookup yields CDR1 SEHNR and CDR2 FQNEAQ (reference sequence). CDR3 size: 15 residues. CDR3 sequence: CSSSFSARGVGTQYF. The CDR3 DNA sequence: TGTTCCAGCAGCTTTTCGGCCAGGGGCGTGGGGACCCAGTACTTC.

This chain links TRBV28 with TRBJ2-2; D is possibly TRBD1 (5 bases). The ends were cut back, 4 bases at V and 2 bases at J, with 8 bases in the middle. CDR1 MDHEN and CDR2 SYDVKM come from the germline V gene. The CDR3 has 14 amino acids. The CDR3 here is CASSSGFNTGELFF. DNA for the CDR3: TGTGCCAGCAGTTCAGGGTTTAACACCGGGGAGCTGTTTTTT.

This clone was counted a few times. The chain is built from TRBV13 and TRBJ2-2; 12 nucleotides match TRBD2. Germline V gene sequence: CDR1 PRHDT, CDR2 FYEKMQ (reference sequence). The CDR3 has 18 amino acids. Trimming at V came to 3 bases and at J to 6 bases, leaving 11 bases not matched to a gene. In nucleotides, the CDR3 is TGTGCCAGCAGCTTTCCGACTAGCGGGGGACACAAGGCCGGGGAGCTGTTTTTT. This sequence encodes CASSFPTSGGHKAGELFF.

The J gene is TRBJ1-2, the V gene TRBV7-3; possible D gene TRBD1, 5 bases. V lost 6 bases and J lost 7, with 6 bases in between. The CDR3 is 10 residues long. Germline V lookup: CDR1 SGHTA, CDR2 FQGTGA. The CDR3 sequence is CASRQGGYTF. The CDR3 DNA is TGTGCCAGCAGGCAGGGTGGCTACACCTTC.

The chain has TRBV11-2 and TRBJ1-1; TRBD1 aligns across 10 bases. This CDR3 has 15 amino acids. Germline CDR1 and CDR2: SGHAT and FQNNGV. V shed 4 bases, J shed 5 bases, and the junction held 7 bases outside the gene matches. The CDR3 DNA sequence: TGTGCCAGCAGCTCTCCCGGACAGGGGGGGACTGAAGCTTTCTTT. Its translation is CASSSPGQGGTEAFF.

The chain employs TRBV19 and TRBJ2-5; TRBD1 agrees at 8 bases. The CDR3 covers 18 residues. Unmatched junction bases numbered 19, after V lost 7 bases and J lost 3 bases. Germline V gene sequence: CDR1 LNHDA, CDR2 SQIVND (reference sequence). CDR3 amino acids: CASTKRGPGQVGEETQYF. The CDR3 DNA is TGTGCCAGTACTAAACGGGGGCCGGGACAGGTAGGGGAAGAGACCCAGTACTTC.

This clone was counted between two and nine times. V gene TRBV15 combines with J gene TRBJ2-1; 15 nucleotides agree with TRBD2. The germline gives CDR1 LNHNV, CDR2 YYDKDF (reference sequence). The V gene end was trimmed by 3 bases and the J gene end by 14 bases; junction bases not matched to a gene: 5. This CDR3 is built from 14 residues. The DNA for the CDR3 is TGTGCCACCAGCAGGGGACTAGCGGGGGGTCTTGAGTTCTTC. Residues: CATSRGLAGGLEFF.

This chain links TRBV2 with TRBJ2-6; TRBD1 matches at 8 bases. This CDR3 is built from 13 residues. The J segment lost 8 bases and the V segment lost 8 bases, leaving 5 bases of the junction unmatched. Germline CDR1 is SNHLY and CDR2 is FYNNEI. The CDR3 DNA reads TGTGCCAGCCCCCGACAGGGGACCAACGTCCTGACTTTC. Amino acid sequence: CASPRQGTNVLTF.

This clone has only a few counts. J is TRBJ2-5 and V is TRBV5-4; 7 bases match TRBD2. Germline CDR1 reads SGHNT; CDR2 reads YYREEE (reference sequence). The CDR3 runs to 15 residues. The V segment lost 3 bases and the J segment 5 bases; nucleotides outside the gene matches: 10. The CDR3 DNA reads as TGTGCCAGCAGCTCAAGGGAGGGACGAGGGGAGACCCAGTACTTC. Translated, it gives CASSSREGRGETQYF.

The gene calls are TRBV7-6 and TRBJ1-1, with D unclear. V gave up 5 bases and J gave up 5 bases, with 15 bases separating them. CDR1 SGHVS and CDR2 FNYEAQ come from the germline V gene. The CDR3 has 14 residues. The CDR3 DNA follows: TGTGCCAGCAGCCCGACAATGGCGGGGACTGAAGCTTTCTTT. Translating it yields CASSPTMAGTEAFF.

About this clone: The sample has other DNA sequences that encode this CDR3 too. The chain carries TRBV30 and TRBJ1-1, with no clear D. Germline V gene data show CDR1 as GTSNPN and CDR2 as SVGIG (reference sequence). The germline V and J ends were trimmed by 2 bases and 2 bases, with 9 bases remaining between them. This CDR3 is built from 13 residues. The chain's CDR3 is CAWSPGRNTEAFF. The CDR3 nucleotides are TGTGCCTGGAGTCCGGGGAGAAACACTGAAGCTTTCTTT.

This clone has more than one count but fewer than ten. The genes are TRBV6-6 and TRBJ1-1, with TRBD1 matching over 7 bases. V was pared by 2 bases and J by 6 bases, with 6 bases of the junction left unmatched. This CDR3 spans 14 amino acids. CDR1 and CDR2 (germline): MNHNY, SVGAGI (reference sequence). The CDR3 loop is CASSYDPTGAEAFF. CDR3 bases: TGTGCCAGCAGTTACGACCCAACAGGGGCTGAAGCTTTCTTT.

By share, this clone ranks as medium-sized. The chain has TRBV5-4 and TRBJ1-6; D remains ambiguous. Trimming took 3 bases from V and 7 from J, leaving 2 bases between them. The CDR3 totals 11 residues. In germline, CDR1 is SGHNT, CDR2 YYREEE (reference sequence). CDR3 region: CASSSNSPLHF. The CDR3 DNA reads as TGTGCCAGCAGCTCAAATTCACCCCTCCACTTT.

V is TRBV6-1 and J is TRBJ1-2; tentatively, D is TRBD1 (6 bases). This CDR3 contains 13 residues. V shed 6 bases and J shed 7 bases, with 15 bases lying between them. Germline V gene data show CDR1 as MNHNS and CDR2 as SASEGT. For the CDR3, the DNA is TGTGCCAGCAGCCTTCCGGGACAACTTGGCTACACCTTC. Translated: CASSLPGQLGYTF.

The CDR3: CASSLTRGNSPLHF. CDR3 in DNA: TGTGCCAGCAGCCTTACCAGGGGTAATTCACCCCTCCACTTT. The chain has TRBV27 and TRBJ1-6; TRBD1 might be the D (6 bases). Germline V gene data show CDR1 as MNHEY and CDR2 as SMNVEV (reference sequence). The CDR3 length is 14 residues. V was clipped by 6 bases and J by 6 bases, with 12 bases between them.

CDR3 sequence: CASSQGRGREHQPQHF. The CDR3 DNA follows: TGCGCCAGCAGCCAAGGACGTGGGAGGGAGCATCAGCCCCAGCATTTT. The genes are TRBV4-1 and TRBJ1-5; D gene unclear. Germline CDR1 reads MGHRA; CDR2 reads YSYEKL. This CDR3 has 16 residues. V was trimmed by 1 base and J by 5 bases, leaving 15 bases between them.

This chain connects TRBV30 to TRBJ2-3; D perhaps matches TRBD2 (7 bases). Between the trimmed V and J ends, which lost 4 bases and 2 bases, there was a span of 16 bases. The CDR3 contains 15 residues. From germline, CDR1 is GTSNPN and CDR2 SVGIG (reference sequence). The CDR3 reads CAWTYGGPLTDTQYF. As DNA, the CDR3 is TGTGCCTGGACTTACGGGGGGCCCCTCACAGATACGCAGTATTTT.

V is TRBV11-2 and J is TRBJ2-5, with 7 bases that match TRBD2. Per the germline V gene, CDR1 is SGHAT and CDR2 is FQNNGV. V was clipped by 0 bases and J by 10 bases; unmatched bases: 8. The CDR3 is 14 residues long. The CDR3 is CASSLDGGGSLQYF. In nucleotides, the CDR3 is TGTGCCAGCAGCTTAGATGGGGGGGGGTCCCTCCAGTACTTC.

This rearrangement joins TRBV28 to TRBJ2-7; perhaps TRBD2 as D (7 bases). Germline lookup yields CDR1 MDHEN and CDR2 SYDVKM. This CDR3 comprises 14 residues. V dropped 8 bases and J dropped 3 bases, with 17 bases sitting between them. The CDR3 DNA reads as TGTGCCAGCTCGAGGGGAGGGGGTCGCTACGAGCAGTACTTC. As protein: CASSRGGGRYEQYF. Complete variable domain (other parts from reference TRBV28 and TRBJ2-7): DVKVTQSSRYLVKRTGEKVFLECVQDMDHENMFWYRQDPGLGLRLIYFSYDVKMKEKGDIPEGYSVSREKKERFSLILESASTNQTSMYLCASSRGGGRYEQYFGPGTRLTVT.

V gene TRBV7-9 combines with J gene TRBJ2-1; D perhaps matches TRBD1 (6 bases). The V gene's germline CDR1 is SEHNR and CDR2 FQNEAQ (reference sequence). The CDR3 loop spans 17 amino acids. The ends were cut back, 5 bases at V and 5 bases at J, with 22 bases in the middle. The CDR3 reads CASSLWLMGAKNNEQFF. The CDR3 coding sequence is TGTGCCAGCAGCCTATGGTTGATGGGGGCCAAGAACAATGAGCAGTTCTTC. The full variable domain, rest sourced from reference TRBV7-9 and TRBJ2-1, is DTGVSQNPRHKITKRGQNVTFRCDPISEHNRLYWYRQTLGQGPEFLTYFQNEAQLEKSRLLSDRFSAERPKGSFSTLEIQRTEQGDSAMYLCASSLWLMGAKNNEQFFGPGTRLTVL.

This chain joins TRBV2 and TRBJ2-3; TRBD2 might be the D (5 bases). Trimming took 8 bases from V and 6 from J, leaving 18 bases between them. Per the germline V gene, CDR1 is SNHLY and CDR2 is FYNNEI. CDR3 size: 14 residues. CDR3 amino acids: CASGGRAKSDTQYF. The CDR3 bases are TGTGCCAGCGGCGGGCGGGCCAAGTCGGATACGCAGTATTTT.

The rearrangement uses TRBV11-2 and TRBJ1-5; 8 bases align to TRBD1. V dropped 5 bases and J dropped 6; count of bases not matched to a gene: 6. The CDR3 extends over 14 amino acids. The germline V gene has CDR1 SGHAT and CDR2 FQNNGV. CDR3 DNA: TGTGCCAGCAGCACCGGACAGGGAACTCAGCCCCAGCATTTT. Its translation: CASSTGQGTQPQHF. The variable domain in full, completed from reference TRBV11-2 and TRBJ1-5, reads EAGVAQSPRYKIIEKRQSVAFWCNPISGHATLYWYQQILGQGPKLLIQFQNNGVVDDSQLPKDRFSAERLKGVDSTLKIQPAKLEDSAVYLCASSTGQGTQPQHFGDGTRLSIL.

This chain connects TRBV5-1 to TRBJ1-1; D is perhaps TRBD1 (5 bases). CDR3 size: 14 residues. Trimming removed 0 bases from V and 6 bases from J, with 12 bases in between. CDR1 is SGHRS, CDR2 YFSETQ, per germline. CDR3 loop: CASSLDQGLSEAFF. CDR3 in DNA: TGCGCCAGCAGCTTGGACCAGGGATTGTCTGAAGCTTTCTTT.

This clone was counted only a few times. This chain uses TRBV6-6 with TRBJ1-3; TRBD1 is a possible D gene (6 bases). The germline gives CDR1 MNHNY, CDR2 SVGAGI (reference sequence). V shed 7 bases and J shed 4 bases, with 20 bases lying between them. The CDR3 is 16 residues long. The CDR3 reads CASTDPSDRSGNTIYF. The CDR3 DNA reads TGTGCCAGCACCGACCCATCCGACAGGTCCGGAAACACCATATATTTT.